A single sample gave rise to the 8 T cell receptor beta chains below, sequenced in a study of blood T cell repertoires in COVID-19. Using immunoSEQ multiplex PCR, the repertoire was profiled, and TCRdb retains in-frame clones only, with some absent. The data show about 120,000 clones, about four fifths seen once. Sequencing was done on a sample of peripheral blood. These receptors were collected from a human donor in a cohort sampled during active COVID-19.

The chain carries TRBV6-1 and TRBJ1-3; 7 bases match TRBD1. Germline CDR1 is MNHNS and CDR2 is SASEGT. V lost 3 bases and J lost 2; bases outside the gene matches: 10. The length of the CDR3 is 17 residues. This CDR3 reads CASSESRGIGTGNTIYF. The CDR3 region has the DNA TGTGCCAGCAGTGAGAGCAGGGGGATAGGAACTGGAAACACCATATATTTT.

V and J are TRBV27 and TRBJ2-3, with D possibly being TRBD1 (7 bases). CDR1 MNHEY and CDR2 SMNVEV come from the germline V gene (reference sequence). The CDR3 covers 13 residues. Trimming took 7 bases from V and 5 from J, leaving 13 bases between them. Here the CDR3 reads CASTPGGGDTQYF. CDR3 in DNA: TGTGCCAGCACCCCAGGGGGAGGAGATACGCAGTATTTT.

This chain joins TRBV7-2 and TRBJ2-7; D gene unclear. Between the trimmed V and J ends, which lost 5 bases and 6 bases, there was a span of 17 bases. From germline, CDR1 is SGHTA and CDR2 FQGNSA. This CDR3 is 14 amino acids long. The CDR3 protein is CASSPALVQREQYF. The CDR3, as DNA: TGTGCCAGCAGCCCCGCTCTAGTGCAGCGCGAGCAGTACTTC.

The chain has TRBV5-1 and TRBJ1-2; no firm D call. The CDR3 contains 15 residues. Germline-derived CDR1 and CDR2 are SGHRS and YFSETQ. V was clipped by 3 bases and J by 1 base, with 13 bases between them. Here the CDR3 DNA reads TGCGCCAGCAGCTCCCGATCAGAAATTAACTATGGCTACACCTTC. It is translated as CASSSRSEINYGYTF.

This chain uses TRBV10-3 with TRBJ2-1, with a possible D match to TRBD1 (6 bases). This CDR3 is 15 amino acids long. With 3 bases removed from V and 8 bases from J, the gap between germline ends came to 17 bases. CDR1 is ENHRY, CDR2 SYGVKD, per germline. The CDR3 sequence is CAISDIPGVEDEQFF. As DNA, the CDR3 is TGTGCCATCAGTGATATTCCAGGGGTAGAGGATGAGCAGTTCTTC.

This rearrangement joins TRBV19 to TRBJ2-7; 8 bases are shared with TRBD1. Trimming took 6 bases from V and 1 from J; bases not matched to a gene: 2. The CDR3 totals 13 residues. Germline assignment: CDR1 LNHDA and CDR2 SQIVND (reference sequence). The CDR3 region is CASSGQGSYEQYF. CDR3 nucleotides: TGTGCCAGTAGCGGACAGGGTTCCTACGAGCAGTACTTC. Drawing the rest from reference TRBV19 and TRBJ2-7, the complete variable domain is DGGITQSPKYLFRKEGQNVTLSCEQNLNHDAMYWYRQDPGQGLRLIYYSQIVNDFQKGDIAEGYSVSREKKESFPLTVTSAQKNPTAFYLCASSGQGSYEQYFGPGTRLTVT.

The rearrangement joins TRBV24-1 to TRBJ2-5, with D perhaps TRBD1 (6 bases). Germline CDR1 and CDR2: KGHDR and SFDVKD. The V and J ends lost 4 bases and 5 bases respectively, with 13 bases between them. The CDR3 spans 14 residues. The CDR3 DNA follows: TGTGCCACCAGTGAAGCCGGGACAAGGGAGACCCAGTACTTC. It yields the protein CATSEAGTRETQYF.

This clone was recorded once. The CDR3 coding sequence is TGTGCCACCGCCGACTTAAACACCGGGGAGCTGTTTTTT. It translates to CATADLNTGELFF. This rearrangement joins TRBV10-3 to TRBJ2-2; D ambiguous. With 10 bases removed from V and 2 bases from J, the gap between germline ends came to 11 bases. The CDR3 runs 13 residues. CDR1 and CDR2 (germline): ENHRY, SYGVKD.